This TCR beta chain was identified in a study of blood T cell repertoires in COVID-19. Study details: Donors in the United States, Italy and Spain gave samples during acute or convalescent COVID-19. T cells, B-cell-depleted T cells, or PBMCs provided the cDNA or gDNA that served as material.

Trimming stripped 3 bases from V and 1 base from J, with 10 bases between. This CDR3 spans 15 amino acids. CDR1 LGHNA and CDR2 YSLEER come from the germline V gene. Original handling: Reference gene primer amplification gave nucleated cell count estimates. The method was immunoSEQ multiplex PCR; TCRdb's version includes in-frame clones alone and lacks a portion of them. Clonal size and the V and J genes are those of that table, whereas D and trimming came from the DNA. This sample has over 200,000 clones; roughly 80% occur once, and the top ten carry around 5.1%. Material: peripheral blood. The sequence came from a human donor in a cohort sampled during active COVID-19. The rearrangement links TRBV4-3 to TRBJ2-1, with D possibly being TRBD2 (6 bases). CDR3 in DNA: TGCGCCAGCAGCCACCCGGGAGAATCCTACAATGAGCAGTTCTTC. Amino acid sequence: CASSHPGESYNEQFF.